A single sample gave rise to the 23 T cell receptor beta chains below, sequenced in a study of blood T cell repertoires in COVID-19. Clones were read by immunoSEQ multiplex PCR, and TCRdb kept only the in-frame ones, dropping some. The profile shows around 87,000 clones, about nine tenths of them singletons. Sequences were obtained from peripheral blood. The receptors derive from a man aged 50 to 60 with acute or convalescent COVID-19.

J is TRBJ1-5 and V is TRBV5-8; weak D call: TRBD1 (5 bases). The CDR3 contains 17 residues. V dropped 3 bases and J dropped 0 bases, with 16 bases sitting between them. The V gene's germline CDR1 is SGHTS and CDR2 YDEGEE. The CDR3 DNA reads TGTGCCAGCAGCTCAACCTTCGACAGTTATAGCAATCAGCCCCAGCATTTT. It encodes CASSSTFDSYSNQPQHF.

V gene TRBV18 combines with J gene TRBJ1-4; possibly TRBD1 for D (6 bases). This CDR3 contains 15 residues. Per germline, CDR1 KGHSH and CDR2 LQKENI. Trimming removed 2 bases at V and 4 bases at J, with 11 bases between. The CDR3 region has the DNA TGTGCCAGCTCACCATCAGGGGCTTATAATGAAAAACTGTTTTTT. Its translation: CASSPSGAYNEKLFF.

V usage is TRBV2 and J usage is TRBJ2-3; possibly TRBD2 for D (6 bases). The V end was cut by 6 bases, the J end by 4 bases, with 11 bases between. The length of the CDR3 is 13 residues. Germline assignment: CDR1 SNHLY and CDR2 FYNNEI. The CDR3 loop is CASRDSGADTQYF. The CDR3 nucleotides are TGTGCCAGCAGGGATTCGGGGGCAGATACGCAGTATTTT.

J is TRBJ1-2 and V is TRBV5-4, with TRBD1 matching over 10 bases. J was trimmed by 4 bases and V by 4 bases; bases with no gene match: 4. The CDR3 is made up of 14 amino acids. Germline V gene data show CDR1 as SGHNT and CDR2 as YYREEE (reference sequence). CDR3 bases: TGTGCCAGCAGCCCCGGACAGGGGGGCTATGGCTACACCTTC. It yields the protein CASSPGQGGYGYTF. Full variable domain (missing parts from reference TRBV5-4 and TRBJ1-2): ETGVTQSPTHLIKTRGQQVTLRCSSQSGHNTVSWYQQALGQGPQFIFQYYREEENGRGNFPPRFSGLQFPNYSSELNVNALELDDSALYLCASSPGQGGYGYTFGSGTRLTVV.

The rearrangement links TRBV30 to TRBJ2-1; 7 bases align to TRBD1. CDR1 is GTSNPN and CDR2 is SVGIG in the germline V gene (reference sequence). Germline trimming cut 2 bases from V and 8 bases from J; bases unmatched to any gene: 6. The CDR3 is made up of 13 amino acids. CDR3 protein: CAWSRDRVDEQFF. CDR3 in DNA: TGTGCCTGGAGTCGTGACAGGGTCGATGAGCAGTTCTTC.

The V and J genes are TRBV27 and TRBJ2-7; TRBD2 aligns across 7 bases. V lost 4 bases to trimming and J lost 4 bases; unmatched junction nucleotides: 16. Germline-derived CDR1 and CDR2 are MNHEY and SMNVEV (reference sequence). The CDR3 runs 17 residues. The CDR3 protein is CASSSSGGEIRGYEQYV. The CDR3 DNA reads as TGTGCCAGCAGTTCTAGCGGCGGAGAGATTAGAGGGTACGAGCAGTACGTC.

The V call is TRBV6-1, the J call TRBJ1-4; TRBD1 matches at 7 bases. Germline V lookup: CDR1 MNHNS, CDR2 SASEGT. This CDR3 contains 15 residues. Losses at the gene ends were 3 bases for V and 5 bases for J; bases not matched to a gene: 6. The CDR3 region has the DNA TGTGCCAGCAGTGATAGGGGACAGAGAAATGAAAAACTGTTTTTT. As protein: CASSDRGQRNEKLFF.

The genes are TRBV5-1 and TRBJ1-5; TRBD1 is a possible D gene (5 bases). This CDR3 is built from 15 residues. The germline gives CDR1 SGHRS, CDR2 YFSETQ. Trimming left V 2 bases short and J 0 bases short, with 9 bases between. CDR3 protein: CASSFDDSSNQPQHF. In nucleotides, the CDR3 is TGCGCCAGCAGCTTCGACGACAGTAGCAATCAGCCCCAGCATTTT.

This sequence joins TRBV30 and TRBJ1-1; a possible D gene is TRBD1 (5 bases). V lost 5 bases and J 5 bases, leaving 15 bases between the germline ends. Germline V CDR1 and CDR2: GTSNPN, SVGIG (reference sequence). The CDR3 covers 13 residues. The DNA of the CDR3 is TGTGCCTGGGAGTATAATACAGGAACTGAAGCTTTCTTT. It encodes CAWEYNTGTEAFF.

The chain links TRBV6-5 to TRBJ1-2; TRBD1 might be the D (5 bases). V lost 7 bases, J lost 4 bases, and 13 bases lay in between. The CDR3 runs 13 residues. Germline V gives CDR1 MNHEY, CDR2 SVGAGI. This chain's CDR3 is CASIQGEGYGYTF. Here the CDR3 DNA reads TGTGCCAGCATCCAAGGGGAAGGCTATGGCTACACCTTC.

This clone was counted a single time. The chain links TRBV28 to TRBJ1-2, with 10 nucleotides matching TRBD1. Looked up from germline, CDR1 is MDHEN and CDR2 is SYDVKM. Trimming took 8 bases from V and 7 from J; bases not matched to a gene: 10. The length of the CDR3 is 14 residues. For the CDR3, the DNA is TGTGCCAGCGTGCTCGGGACAGGGGAGGGTGGCTACACCTTC. Amino acids: CASVLGTGEGGYTF.

The chain employs TRBV6-5 and TRBJ2-1; maybe TRBD1 (7 bases). The CDR3 extends over 14 amino acids. V was shortened by 6 bases and J by 9 bases, with 18 bases between the two germline ends. The germline CDR1 and CDR2 sequences are MNHEY and SVGAGI. In nucleotides, the CDR3 is TGTGCCAGCAGACCACACACAGGGGAGGCTGAGCAGTTCTTC. It specifies CASRPHTGEAEQFF.

The count of this clone is one. This sequence joins TRBV10-3 and TRBJ2-5; the match to TRBD1 covers 9 bases. V gave up 4 bases and J gave up 5 bases; unmatched junction bases: 8. CDR3 length: 15 residues. Germline V gives CDR1 ENHRY, CDR2 SYGVKD. CDR3 in DNA: TGTGCCATCAGTGTTTGGACAGGGGATCGGGAGACCCAGTACTTC. Protein sequence: CAISVWTGDRETQYF.

This chain joins TRBV3-1 (or the pseudogene TRBV3-2) and TRBJ1-1, with D possibly matching TRBD1 (5 bases). Trimming left V 1 base short and J 0 bases short, with 9 bases between. The CDR3 loop spans 15 amino acids. In germline, CDR1 is LGHDT, CDR2 YNNKEL (reference sequence). The CDR3 protein is CASSQAAGLNTEAFF. In nucleotides, the CDR3 is TGTGCCAGCAGCCAAGCAGCAGGGCTGAACACTGAAGCTTTCTTT.

The V call is TRBV6-5, the J call TRBJ1-1; 7 nucleotides agree with TRBD1. Losses at the gene ends were 3 bases for V and 5 bases for J; bases not matched to a gene: 9. Germline lookup yields CDR1 MNHEY and CDR2 SVGAGI. This CDR3 has 15 amino acids. The CDR3: CASSYFLTQGTEAFF. The CDR3, as DNA: TGTGCCAGCAGTTATTTCCTAACACAGGGGACTGAAGCTTTCTTT.

The chain recombines TRBV7-9 with TRBJ2-5; 8 nucleotides line up with TRBD1. Looked up from germline, CDR1 is SEHNR and CDR2 is FQNEAQ (reference sequence). The CDR3 has 15 residues. The trim removed 4 bases at V and 5 bases at J, leaving 9 bases unmatched. CDR3 in amino acids: CASSSPGTGGETQYF. CDR3 bases: TGTGCCAGCAGCTCCCCCGGGACAGGTGGGGAGACCCAGTACTTC.

This chain links TRBV28 with TRBJ1-2; D uncertain. CDR1 is MDHEN, CDR2 SYDVKM, per germline. V lost 6 bases and J 8 bases, leaving 13 bases between the germline ends. The CDR3 sequence is 12 residues long. DNA for the CDR3: TGTGCCAGCAGCCAAACTTCGCGGGGCTACACCTTC. It codes for CASSQTSRGYTF.

V is TRBV7-9 and J is TRBJ2-3; 7 bases are a match to TRBD2. The CDR3 is made up of 19 amino acids. J gave up 5 bases and V 6 bases, and 23 bases lay outside the gene matches. CDR1 is SEHNR, CDR2 FQNEAQ, per germline (reference sequence). CDR3 residues: CASSSESRPGTTKGDTQYF. The CDR3 DNA sequence: TGTGCCAGCAGTTCAGAAAGTCGTCCGGGGACTACAAAAGGAGATACGCAGTATTTT.

The chain has TRBV5-5 and TRBJ1-4; 9 positions agree with TRBD1. V trimming: 4 bases; J trimming: 8 bases; junction bases outside the gene matches: 6. Germline lookup yields CDR1 SGHKS and CDR2 YYEKEE (reference sequence). This CDR3 spans 14 amino acids. The CDR3 reads CASSRDRAREKLFF. Written as DNA, the CDR3 is TGTGCCAGCAGCCGGGACAGGGCTAGGGAAAAACTGTTTTTT.

The CDR3 loop is CASSISGTGGRTEAFF. Here the CDR3 DNA reads TGTGCCAGCAGCATCTCCGGGACAGGGGGCCGAACTGAAGCTTTCTTT. This chain connects TRBV5-4 to TRBJ1-1; 12 bases are a match to TRBD1. This CDR3 contains 16 residues. Germline CDR1 and CDR2: SGHNT and YYREEE (reference sequence). The ends lost 4 bases at V and 5 bases at J; junction bases unmatched: 9.

The V gene is TRBV7-2, the J gene TRBJ2-3; tentatively, D is TRBD2 (6 bases). The CDR3 length is 16 residues. CDR1 is SGHTA, CDR2 FQGNSA, per germline. Trimming removed 3 bases from V and 0 bases from J, with 13 bases in between. For the CDR3, the DNA is TGTGCCAGCAGCTTTTTTACGCGGGGAAGCACAGATACGCAGTATTTT. It yields the protein CASSFFTRGSTDTQYF.

CDR3 region: CASPWGQQETQYF. CDR3 DNA: TGCGCCAGCCCATGGGGGCAACAAGAGACCCAGTACTTC. The chain is built from TRBV5-1 and TRBJ2-5, with TRBD1 as a possible D gene (6 bases). This CDR3 region has 13 residues. Between the trimmed V and J ends, which lost 7 bases and 2 bases, there was a span of 12 bases. Germline V CDR1 and CDR2: SGHRS, YFSETQ.

The V call is TRBV19, the J call TRBJ2-5, with a possible D match to TRBD2 (6 bases). This CDR3 has 13 residues. Germline lookup yields CDR1 LNHDA and CDR2 SQIVND (reference sequence). The V gene lost 4 bases and the J gene lost 3 bases, with 9 bases spanning the gap. This CDR3 reads CASSRASEETQYF. Written as DNA, the CDR3 is TGTGCCAGTAGTAGGGCTAGCGAAGAGACCCAGTACTTC.